Listed below are T cell receptor beta chains from one sample, sequenced in a study of long-term antiretroviral therapy in people with HIV. Sequenced by immunoSEQ multiplex PCR; TCRdb stores in-frame clones only, minus some. Here the sample spans roughly 20,000 clones, approximately 86% being singletons. The source material was unsorted PBMCs, sampled around 4 years after starting antiretroviral therapy. Receptor source: a man between 18 and 29 years old with HIV. Both conserved end residues are part of each CDR3. D genes are given only for firm matches. Where a row states a size, it is once, few, many or the class of an expanded clone; other rows omit it.

DNA: TGCGCCAGCAGCTTGGGTCAGGACGGCAATGAGCAGTTCTTC; CDR3: CASSLGQDGNEQFF; V: TRBV5-1; D: NA; J: TRBJ2-1; size: NA
DNA: TGTGCCAGCAGTGATAACAGCGAGAACACTGAAGCTTTCTTT; CDR3: CASSDNSENTEAFF; V: TRBV6-1; D: NA; J: TRBJ1-1; size: NA
DNA: TGTGCCAGCTACCCCCAAGCGGACTATGGCTACACCTTC; CDR3: CASYPQADYGYTF; V: TRBV28; D: NA; J: TRBJ1-2; size: NA
DNA: TGTGCCAGTAGAGGGGTAGACCAAGGTGGGAAACTGTTTTTT; CDR3: CASRGVDQGGKLFF; V: TRBV6-6; D: NA; J: TRBJ1-4; size: NA
DNA: TGTGCCTGGAGGATGACAGGGGGTTATAATTCACCCCTCCACTTT; CDR3: CAWRMTGGYNSPLHF; V: TRBV30; D: TRBD1; J: TRBJ1-6; size: NA
DNA: TGTGCCAGCAGCTTAGCCTCCAACTATGGCTACACCTTC; CDR3: CASSLASNYGYTF; V: TRBV7-9; D: NA; J: TRBJ1-2; size: once
DNA: TGTGCCAGCAGTGATTACGCGACAGGGATGGTCGGGGTATCTGGAAACACCATATATTTT; CDR3: CASSDYATGMVGVSGNTIYF; V: TRBV6-1; D: TRBD1; J: TRBJ1-3; size: NA
DNA: TGCGCCAGCAGAGTAAGCGGGGACTACAATGAGCAGTTCTTC; CDR3: CASRVSGDYNEQFF; V: TRBV4-1; D: TRBD2; J: TRBJ2-1; size: NA
DNA: TGTGCCTGGAGTGCGGGGAACCAAGGAGGCTACACCTTC; CDR3: CAWSAGNQGGYTF; V: TRBV30; D: NA; J: TRBJ1-2; size: NA
DNA: TGTGCCAGCAGTTCCCGCCAGAGGGGGGAAAAACTGTTTTTT; CDR3: CASSSRQRGEKLFF; V: TRBV28; D: NA; J: TRBJ1-4; size: NA
DNA: TGTGCCAGCAGCCTACTACTAGCGGGGGGCCCGGGCACCGGGGAGCTGTTTTTT; CDR3: CASSLLLAGGPGTGELFF; V: TRBV4-2; D: TRBD2; J: TRBJ2-2; size: once
DNA: TGTGCCAGTAGTATAGGATCAGGAGATCAGCCCCAGCATTTT; CDR3: CASSIGSGDQPQHF; V: TRBV19; D: NA; J: TRBJ1-5; size: NA
DNA: TGTGCCAGCAGTGAGGGAGGTGTCAACACTGAAGCTTTCTTT; CDR3: CASSEGGVNTEAFF; V: TRBV2; D: NA; J: TRBJ1-1; size: NA
DNA: TGTGCCAGCAGATTAAACCCGGGACAGGAATGGTCACCCCTCCACTTT; CDR3: CASRLNPGQEWSPLHF; V: TRBV27; D: TRBD1; J: TRBJ1-6; size: few
DNA: TGTGCCAGTAGTATAAGCCTCCTGGACACTGAAGCTTTCTTT; CDR3: CASSISLLDTEAFF; V: TRBV19; D: NA; J: TRBJ1-1; size: NA
DNA: TGCGCCAGCAGCCAAGATCCCGGGACGGAATACACTGAAGCTTTCTTT; CDR3: CASSQDPGTEYTEAFF; V: TRBV4-1; D: NA; J: TRBJ1-1; size: NA
DNA: TGTGCCAGCAGTAGACAGTCCTTAGGCAATCAGCCCCAGCATTTT; CDR3: CASSRQSLGNQPQHF; V: TRBV2; D: NA; J: TRBJ1-5; size: NA
DNA: TGTGCCAGCAGTTACGCCCGACAGGGAAACTATGGCTACACCTTC; CDR3: CASSYARQGNYGYTF; V: TRBV6-5; D: TRBD1; J: TRBJ1-2; size: few
DNA: TGTGCCAGCTCACCACTGCGGGGGGAAGAGACCCAGTACTTC; CDR3: CASSPLRGEETQYF; V: TRBV18; D: TRBD2; J: TRBJ2-5; size: NA
DNA: TGTGCCTGGAGTGTGAGGGGGACAGGGTTCCACGAGCAGTACTTC; CDR3: CAWSVRGTGFHEQYF; V: TRBV30; D: TRBD1; J: TRBJ2-7; size: NA
DNA: TGTGCCAGCAGCTTCCGGGACTCCTACGAGCAGTACTTC; CDR3: CASSFRDSYEQYF; V: TRBV5-6; D: NA; J: TRBJ2-7; size: NA
DNA: TGTGCCAGCTCACCACGTAGGCCCTCTTATGGCTACACCTTC; CDR3: CASSPRRPSYGYTF; V: TRBV18; D: NA; J: TRBJ1-2; size: NA
DNA: TGTGCCAGCAGTCCGAGACAGATTCTTAATTCACCCCTCCACTTT; CDR3: CASSPRQILNSPLHF; V: TRBV28; D: NA; J: TRBJ1-6; size: few
DNA: TGCGCCAGCAGAACAGGGGATACCGGGGAGCTGTTTTTT; CDR3: CASRTGDTGELFF; V: TRBV4-1; D: TRBD1; J: TRBJ2-2; size: NA
DNA: TGTGCCAGCAAGCTTGGGGCCAACGTCCTGACTTTC; CDR3: CASKLGANVLTF; V: TRBV2; D: NA; J: TRBJ2-6; size: NA
DNA: TGTGCCACCGAGCGGGGGGGCGATGAGCAGTTCTTC; CDR3: CATERGGDEQFF; V: TRBV18; D: TRBD2; J: TRBJ2-1; size: NA
DNA: TGCGCCAGCAGCTTGTTGGGTGTGAACAGTGAAGCTTTCTTT; CDR3: CASSLLGVNSEAFF; V: TRBV5-1; D: NA; J: TRBJ1-1; size: NA
DNA: TGTGCCAGCAGCTTACACGGGAATCAGCCCCAGCATTTT; CDR3: CASSLHGNQPQHF; V: TRBV7-9; D: NA; J: TRBJ1-5; size: few
DNA: TGTGCCAGCAGCTTAAACCAAGCGGGGGGTTCAGATACGCAGTATTTT; CDR3: CASSLNQAGGSDTQYF; V: TRBV7-3; D: TRBD2; J: TRBJ2-3; size: once
DNA: TGTGCCAGTAGTTACAGCCCGGACAGGATGGAGAATGAAGCTTTCTTT; CDR3: CASSYSPDRMENEAFF; V: TRBV19; D: TRBD1; J: TRBJ1-1; size: NA
DNA: TGTGCTAGCACGGGGGGCGGCGAAAAACTGTTTTTT; CDR3: CASTGGGEKLFF; V: TRBV2; D: NA; J: TRBJ1-4; size: NA
DNA: TGTGCCAGTAGTACCCGGGGTACGCAGTATTTT; CDR3: CASSTRGTQYF; V: TRBV19; D: NA; J: TRBJ2-3; size: once
DNA: TGTGCCAGCAGTCTTTCGGTCGGCTCAGATACGCAGTATTTT; CDR3: CASSLSVGSDTQYF; V: TRBV6-1; D: NA; J: TRBJ2-3; size: NA
DNA: TGCGCCAGCAGCTTAACGGGCACTGAAGCTTTCTTT; CDR3: CASSLTGTEAFF; V: TRBV5-1; D: NA; J: TRBJ1-1; size: NA
DNA: TGTGCCACCGATCTGGGACAGGGCCCCTCTGGGGCCAACGTCCTGACTTTC; CDR3: CATDLGQGPSGANVLTF; V: TRBV10-3; D: TRBD1; J: TRBJ2-6; size: few
DNA: TGCGCCAGCAGAGGACAGGGATCCTCTGGAAACACCATATATTTT; CDR3: CASRGQGSSGNTIYF; V: TRBV10-2; D: TRBD1; J: TRBJ1-3; size: NA
DNA: TGTGCCAGCAGCTTAGTCGGTACAGGGGGCCTAACCCCTGGAAACACCATATATTTT; CDR3: CASSLVGTGGLTPGNTIYF; V: TRBV7-9; D: TRBD1; J: TRBJ1-3; size: once
DNA: TGTGCCAGCCAGCTGACAGGGGGAGACGACATTCAGTACTTC; CDR3: CASQLTGGDDIQYF; V: TRBV18; D: TRBD1; J: TRBJ2-4; size: once